This T cell receptor (beta chain) appears in the sequencing data of a study of T cell changes during pregnancy in multiple sclerosis. The CDR3 is 15 amino acids. CDR1 is SGHRS and CDR2 is YFSETQ in the germline V gene. Trimming cost V 1 base and J 5 bases, with 15 bases left between them. The protocol was immunoSEQ multiplex PCR, while the TCRdb copy is restricted to in-frame clones and leaves out a portion. This table holds more than 55,000 clones, around 90% found once. The clonotype was recovered from a female donor with multiple sclerosis, enrolled in a pregnancy study. The sample was peripheral blood, taken in the third trimester of pregnancy. The chain joins TRBV5-1 to TRBJ1-1, with D possibly being TRBD1 (5 bases). The CDR3 region has the DNA TGCGCCAGCAGCTTGTTAGGGGTGGTAGGGACTGAAGCTTTCTTT. Its protein is CASSLLGVVGTEAFF. The complete variable domain, with remaining parts taken from reference TRBV5-1 and TRBJ1-1, reads KAGVTQTPRYLIKTRGQQVTLSCSPISGHRSVSWYQQTPGQGLQFLFEYFSETQRNKGNFPGRFSGRQFSNSRSEMNVSTLELGDSALYLCASSLLGVVGTEAFFGQGTRLTVV.